Following are 26 T cell receptor beta chains from one sample sequenced in a study of shared clonotypes between healthy human individuals. Some clones are missing from TCRdb's copy, which holds only in-frame ones; the method was immunoSEQ multiplex PCR. The repertoire holds more than 450,000 clones, with 60% to 85% as singletons. The sample was PBMCs. The receptors were sampled from a woman in her thirties or forties in good health. Some clones in this sample may be carry-over from other donors' samples.

Here the CDR3 reads CATSRDKVLDRSPYEQYF. The DNA for the CDR3 is TGTGCCACCAGCAGAGATAAAGTCTTGGACAGGAGCCCCTACGAGCAGTACTTC. The gene calls are TRBV15 and TRBJ2-7; 7 bases map to TRBD1. The V gene's germline CDR1 is LNHNV and CDR2 YYDKDF (reference sequence). V lost 0 bases, J lost 2 bases, and 13 bases stayed unmatched. This CDR3 contains 18 residues. The variable domain in full, completed from reference TRBV15 and TRBJ2-7, reads DAMVIQNPRYQVTQFGKPVTLSCSQTLNHNVMYWYQQKSSQAPKLLFHYYDKDFNNEADTPDNFQSRRPNTSFCFLDIRSPGLGDTAMYLCATSRDKVLDRSPYEQYFGPGTRLTVT.

The sample holds a few counts of this clone. The J gene is TRBJ1-5, the V gene TRBV10-3, with 9 positions matching TRBD1. Per germline, CDR1 ENHRY and CDR2 SYGVKD. CDR3 length equals 14 residues. With V trimmed by 4 bases and J by 2 bases, 0 bases remained unmatched. The CDR3 here is CAISGTGGNQPQHF. CDR3 coding DNA: TGTGCCATCAGTGGGACAGGGGGCAATCAGCCCCAGCATTTT.

This clone was observed a handful of times. V and J are TRBV5-4 and TRBJ2-2; possible D gene TRBD2, 5 bases. Germline-derived CDR1 and CDR2 are SGHNT and YYREEE (reference sequence). Trimming stripped 3 bases from V and 2 bases from J, with 14 bases between. The CDR3 consists of 16 residues. CDR3: CASSSGKALNTGELFF. CDR3 DNA sequence: TGTGCCAGCAGCTCGGGGAAGGCCCTTAACACCGGGGAGCTGTTTTTT.

The rearrangement uses TRBV6-5 and TRBJ2-3; 7 bases map to TRBD1. The trim removed 6 bases at V and 0 bases at J, leaving 6 bases unmatched. The germline gives CDR1 MNHEY, CDR2 SVGAGI. The CDR3 is 15 residues long. CDR3 protein: CASRSGTVSTDTQYF. For the CDR3, the DNA is TGTGCCAGCAGGTCCGGGACAGTAAGCACAGATACGCAGTATTTT.

This chain links TRBV2 with TRBJ2-3, with unresolved D. The CDR3 covers 12 residues. Trimming took off 4 bases at V and 5 bases at J, with 7 bases between the two ends. The germline gives CDR1 SNHLY, CDR2 FYNNEI. The CDR3 protein is CASSGAQDTQYF. For the CDR3, the DNA is TGTGCCAGCAGTGGGGCCCAAGATACGCAGTATTTT.

J is TRBJ2-1 and V is TRBV7-2; TRBD2 matches 7 bases. The CDR3 length is 15 residues. With V trimmed by 3 bases and J by 7 bases, 9 bases remained unmatched. Per germline, CDR1 SGHTA and CDR2 FQGNSA. In DNA form, the CDR3 reads TGTGCCAGCAGCTTTGCGGGAGTTATAGGTAATGAGCAGTTCTTC. It specifies CASSFAGVIGNEQFF. Full variable domain (missing parts from reference TRBV7-2 and TRBJ2-1): GAGVSQSPSNKVTEKGKDVELRCDPISGHTALYWYRQSLGQGLEFLIYFQGNSAPDKSGLPSDRFSAERTGGSVSTLTIQRTQQEDSAVYLCASSFAGVIGNEQFFGPGTRLTVL.

The V gene is TRBV18, the J gene TRBJ2-5; possible D gene TRBD1, 6 bases. Looked up from germline, CDR1 is KGHSH and CDR2 is LQKENI. The CDR3 totals 15 residues. The V and J ends lost 4 bases and 4 bases respectively, with 16 bases between them. The CDR3 is CASSRLTGSGETQYF. The CDR3 DNA reads as TGTGCCAGCTCACGCCTGACAGGATCGGGAGAGACCCAGTACTTC. The full variable domain, in which reference TRBV18 and TRBJ2-5 provide the parts outside the CDR3, is NAGVMQNPRHLVRRRGQEARLRCSPMKGHSHVYWYRQLPEEGLKFMVYLQKENIIDESGMPKERFSAEFPKEGPSILRIQQVVRGDSAAYFCASSRLTGSGETQYFGPGTRLLVL.

This chain links TRBV11-2 with TRBJ2-2; 7 nucleotides match TRBD1. V lost 5 bases to trimming and J lost 4 bases; unmatched junction nucleotides: 7. Looked up from germline, CDR1 is SGHAT and CDR2 is FQNNGV. The length of the CDR3 is 15 residues. As DNA, the CDR3 is TGTGCCAGCAGCAAGACAGGGATAGGCACCGGGGAGCTGTTTTTT. Translating it yields CASSKTGIGTGELFF.

The chain links TRBV14 to TRBJ2-7, with D perhaps TRBD1 or TRBD2 (5 bases each). V lost 7 bases and J lost 6, with 19 bases in between. Germline V gene data show CDR1 as SGHDN and CDR2 as FVKESK. This CDR3 is built from 14 residues. CDR3 DNA sequence: TGTGCCAGCAACTACGGGCAGGGTGAGGGCGAGCAGTACTTC. This sequence encodes CASNYGQGEGEQYF.

Details on this clone: It may be a read error: a sequence one base away is much more abundant. The chain uses TRBV4-3 and TRBJ2-1, with D possibly being TRBD2 (6 bases). Germline assignment: CDR1 LGHNA and CDR2 YSLEER. The V end was cut by 4 bases, the J end by 0 bases, with 7 bases between. This CDR3 spans 14 amino acids. The CDR3 here is CASSRDFSYNEQFF. Here the CDR3 DNA reads TGCGCCAGCAGCCGGGACTTCTCCTACAATGAGCAGTTCTTC.

This chain joins TRBV2 and TRBJ1-4; TRBD1 agrees at 7 bases. The germline CDR1 and CDR2 sequences are SNHLY and FYNNEI. The CDR3 is 14 residues long. V shed 2 bases, J shed 8 bases, and the junction held 5 bases outside the gene matches. CDR3 nucleotides: TGTGCCAGCAGTGAATTGACAGGGAGAGAAAAACTGTTTTTT. It is translated as CASSELTGREKLFF.

V is TRBV6-5 and J is TRBJ1-1; 7 nucleotides match TRBD1. CDR1 and CDR2 from the germline V gene are MNHEY and SVGAGI. The CDR3 runs 15 residues. V was pared by 4 bases and J by 0 bases, with 5 bases of the junction left unmatched. CDR3 sequence: CASSSLGTVNTEAFF. Here the CDR3 DNA reads TGTGCCAGCAGTTCCCTCGGGACAGTGAACACTGAAGCTTTCTTT.

This clone appeared a single time. The chain carries TRBV7-6 and TRBJ2-7; tentatively, D is TRBD2 (5 bases). From germline, CDR1 is SGHVS and CDR2 FNYEAQ. The V end was cut by 0 bases, the J end by 6 bases, with 9 bases between. There are 13 residues in the CDR3. The CDR3 sequence is CASSLAEEREQYF. The CDR3 bases are TGTGCCAGCAGCTTAGCGGAGGAGCGCGAGCAGTACTTC.

The gene calls are TRBV11-3 and TRBJ1-1; D remains ambiguous. V dropped 0 bases and J dropped 1 base, with 3 bases sitting between them. This CDR3 has 13 amino acids. From germline, CDR1 is SGHNT and CDR2 YENEEA. The CDR3 here is CASSLDRNTEAFF. CDR3 sequence (DNA): TGTGCCAGCAGCTTAGACCGGAACACTGAAGCTTTCTTT.

The V and J genes are TRBV29-1 and TRBJ2-5; tentative D call: TRBD2 (6 bases). Trimming took 6 bases from V and 2 from J, leaving 13 bases between them. Germline CDR1 SQVTM, CDR2 ANQGSEA. The CDR3 runs to 13 residues. The CDR3 spells CSVKRDLQETQYF. CDR3 coding DNA: TGCAGCGTAAAACGGGACTTACAAGAGACCCAGTACTTC.

CDR3 sequence: CASKVGTEAFF. For the CDR3, the DNA is TGCGCCAGCAAAGTGGGGACTGAAGCTTTCTTT. The V gene is TRBV5-1, the J gene TRBJ1-1; D ambiguous. The CDR3 runs to 11 residues. Trimming pared 6 bases from V and 5 bases from J, leaving 8 bases between. CDR1 and CDR2 from the germline V gene are SGHRS and YFSETQ.

The chain links TRBV6-6 to TRBJ1-2; maybe TRBD1 (6 bases). Germline V gene sequence: CDR1 MNHNY, CDR2 SVGAGI (reference sequence). The CDR3 is 12 residues long. V lost 5 bases, J lost 5 bases, and 9 bases lay in between. The CDR3 sequence is CASSGGQYGYTF. The CDR3 DNA reads TGTGCCAGCAGTGGGGGACAATATGGCTACACCTTC.

The sample holds a few counts of this clone. The V gene is TRBV6-1, the J gene TRBJ2-7; tentatively, D is TRBD2 (7 bases). This CDR3 has 13 amino acids. Germline CDR1 reads MNHNS; CDR2 reads SASEGT. The germline V and J ends were trimmed by 8 bases and 0 bases, with 11 bases remaining between them. The CDR3 is CASGGGSSYEQYF. CDR3 DNA: TGTGCCAGCGGGGGCGGGAGCTCCTACGAGCAGTACTTC.

Concerning this clone: A read error is likely here: a far larger clone is one base away. Other DNA sequences in the sample encode the same CDR3. V gene TRBV19 combines with J gene TRBJ1-1; D is ambiguous. The CDR3 spans 13 residues. CDR1 is LNHDA, CDR2 SQIVND, per germline (reference sequence). V dropped 5 bases and J dropped 0 bases, with 7 bases sitting between them. The CDR3 sequence: CASSVTMNTEAFF. CDR3 in DNA: TGTGCCAGTAGTGTAACAATGAACACTGAAGCTTTCTTT.

V is TRBV6-1 and J is TRBJ1-1; 7 bases align to TRBD1. The CDR3 spans 19 residues. With 0 bases clipped from V and 0 bases from J, the junction kept 13 bases outside the gene matches. Germline V gene data show CDR1 as MNHNS and CDR2 as SASEGT. DNA of the CDR3: TGTGCCAGCAGTGAAGCTAGCCCCCGGGACAGCAGAATGAACACTGAAGCTTTCTTT. Protein product: CASSEASPRDSRMNTEAFF.

The V and J genes are TRBV28 and TRBJ1-5; 8 nucleotides line up with TRBD1. J lost 9 bases, V lost 1 base, and 17 bases had no gene match. CDR3 length: 18 amino acids. Per germline, CDR1 MDHEN and CDR2 SYDVKM. CDR3 protein: CASSLSESGQGGRVPQHF. CDR3 coding DNA: TGTGCCAGCAGTTTATCGGAGTCTGGACAGGGAGGGAGGGTGCCCCAGCATTTT.

This chain links TRBV15 with TRBJ2-5; no reliable D call. Trimming took 0 bases from V and 5 from J, leaving 16 bases between them. This CDR3 contains 16 residues. The germline V gene has CDR1 LNHNV and CDR2 YYDKDF (reference sequence). CDR3 region: CATSREVTLRAETQYF. The CDR3, as DNA: TGTGCCACCAGCAGAGAAGTTACGTTAAGGGCTGAGACCCAGTACTTC.

The chain uses TRBV6-1 and TRBJ2-7, with 13 bases matching TRBD2. V gave up 4 bases and J gave up 6 bases; unmatched junction bases: 6. The germline CDR1 and CDR2 sequences are MNHNS and SASEGT. The length of the CDR3 is 15 residues. The CDR3 here is CASSGGLAGAIEQYF. In DNA form, the CDR3 reads TGTGCCAGCAGTGGCGGACTAGCGGGAGCCATCGAGCAGTACTTC.

In this sample, this clone turned up once. The chain links TRBV11-3 to TRBJ2-7, with 12 nucleotides matching TRBD2. The germline V gene has CDR1 SGHNT and CDR2 YENEEA. This CDR3 is built from 19 residues. Trimming took 1 base from V and 2 from J; bases not matched to a gene: 12. The CDR3 loop is CASSLGLAGVPQPPYEQYF. The CDR3 nucleotides are TGTGCCAGCAGCTTAGGACTAGCGGGAGTCCCCCAACCTCCCTACGAGCAGTACTTC.

The chain employs TRBV25-1 and TRBJ2-2; 9 bases map to TRBD2. There are 15 residues in the CDR3. Losses at the gene ends were 6 bases for V and 4 bases for J; bases not matched to a gene: 6. The germline V gene encodes CDR1 MGHDK and CDR2 SYGVNS. The CDR3: CASSPSGRSTGELFF. CDR3 sequence (DNA): TGTGCCAGCAGCCCCAGCGGGAGGAGCACCGGGGAGCTGTTTTTT.

In regard to this clone: Other DNA sequences from this sample encode an identical CDR3 as well. The J gene is TRBJ2-3, the V gene TRBV9; TRBD2 matches 8 bases. This CDR3 is 14 amino acids long. Germline-derived CDR1 and CDR2 are SGDLS and YYNGEE. Trimming cost V 0 bases and J 5 bases; bases outside gene matches: 2. CDR3 nucleotide sequence: TGTGCCAGCAGCGTAGGCCTAGCGGGAGATACGCAGTATTTT. It codes for CASSVGLAGDTQYF.